Sequencing of this T cell receptor beta chain was carried out in a study of CD8 T cells in Susac syndrome. CDR1 is GTSNPN and CDR2 is SVGIG in the germline V gene (reference sequence). This CDR3 spans 12 amino acids. The germline V and J ends were trimmed by 3 bases and 10 bases, with 15 bases remaining between them. Random hexamers were used to reverse transcribe about 0.5 to 1 ug of RNA. An immunoSEQ multiplex PCR amplified TCR beta CDR3 over 54 Vbeta and 13 Jbeta. Each CDR3 protein is one row after TCRdb ran MiXCR on the immunoSEQ multiplex PCR reads. The data contain approximately 120,000 distinct CDR3 sequences, about 94% of them singletons. Sequencing of TCR beta was performed on blood CD8+ and CD4+ T cells. The individuals used as controls were healthy donors who had been matched for both age and sex. TEMRA cells were FACS-enriched, with CD8+ and CD4+ T cells isolated negatively.

Sequenced input: CD4+ T cells from PBMCs. The chain is built from TRBV30 and TRBJ1-2; D gene ambiguous. This sequence originates from a human donor in good health. CDR3 nucleotide sequence: TGTGCCTGGAGACCCCCGGACGGATTCTACACCTTC. Its protein is CAWRPPDGFYTF.